The rows below give T cell receptor beta chains drawn from one sample of a study of human T cells and chemical hapten exposure. TCRdb redid the calling of the RACE reads with MiXCR, one entry per CDR3 protein. Seen here are 280,000 or so distinct CDR3 sequences, about 7.7% observed once, and the top ten hold about 1.1%. This specimen was whole blood, taken in connection with sensitization to the hapten diphenylcyclopropenone (DPC). All receptors come from a man aged 18 to 30 with alopecia areata. Some clones in this sample may be carry-over from other donors' samples. Each CDR3 is given with its conserved first and last residue. A D gene is named only where the DNA matches it firmly. Rows may omit the clone size; those that give it use once, few, many or a size class.

clone size: .; V gene: TRBV6-2/TRBV6-3; D gene: .; CDR3 length: 16; J gene: TRBJ2-1; CDR3 DNA: TGTGCCAGCAACATCGACCGGACGGCTTCCTACAATGAGCAGTTCTTC; CDR3 protein: CASNIDRTASYNEQFF
clone size: few; V gene: TRBV7-2; D gene: TRBD2; CDR3 length: 15; J gene: TRBJ2-3; CDR3 DNA: TGTGCCAGCAGCCGCCGGGGGGACCGCACAGATACGCAGTATTTT; CDR3 protein: CASSRRGDRTDTQYF
clone size: few; V gene: TRBV6-6; D gene: .; CDR3 length: 14; J gene: TRBJ1-2; CDR3 DNA: TGTGCCAGCAGTTTCGTTCAGGGTAGCCATGGCTACACCTTC; CDR3 protein: CASSFVQGSHGYTF
clone size: few; V gene: TRBV7-3; D gene: .; CDR3 length: 14; J gene: TRBJ2-1; CDR3 DNA: TGTGCCAGCAGCCTGGGGACGGCGGACAATGAGCAGTTCTTC; CDR3 protein: CASSLGTADNEQFF
clone size: .; V gene: TRBV4-1; D gene: TRBD1; CDR3 length: 19; J gene: TRBJ2-1; CDR3 DNA: TGCGCCAGTTCCGCTAACAGGGGGCACGGGGATGTAGGGTACAATGAGCAGTTCTTC; CDR3 protein: CASSANRGHGDVGYNEQFF
clone size: many; V gene: TRBV3-1; D gene: .; CDR3 length: 14; J gene: TRBJ1-3; CDR3 DNA: TGTGCCAGCTTTTCTGGGGGGCACGGAAACACCATATATTTT; CDR3 protein: CASFSGGHGNTIYF
clone size: few; V gene: TRBV6-5; D gene: .; CDR3 length: 14; J gene: TRBJ2-1; CDR3 DNA: TGTGCCAGCAGTTGGAGGACAGCCAACAATGAGCAGTTCTTC; CDR3 protein: CASSWRTANNEQFF
clone size: .; V gene: TRBV28; D gene: .; CDR3 length: 12; J gene: TRBJ1-1; CDR3 DNA: TGTGCCAGCAGGTTCTACAGGGCGGAAGCTTTCTTT; CDR3 protein: CASRFYRAEAFF
clone size: few; V gene: TRBV10-3; D gene: .; CDR3 length: 13; J gene: TRBJ1-1; CDR3 DNA: TGTGCCATCATACGGGAGTACAACACTGAAGCTTTCTTT; CDR3 protein: CAIIREYNTEAFF
clone size: few; V gene: TRBV20-1; D gene: .; CDR3 length: 16; J gene: TRBJ1-2; CDR3 DNA: TGCAGTGCTAGAGATCCCCGGGGGGTTTCTAACTATGGCTACACCTTC; CDR3 protein: CSARDPRGVSNYGYTF
clone size: .; V gene: TRBV7-9; D gene: TRBD1; CDR3 length: 16; J gene: TRBJ1-2; CDR3 DNA: TGTGCCAGCAGCTTAATTGGACAGGGGGATAAGAATGGCTACACCTTC; CDR3 protein: CASSLIGQGDKNGYTF
clone size: .; V gene: TRBV4-1; D gene: .; CDR3 length: 13; J gene: TRBJ1-2; CDR3 DNA: TGCGCCAGCAGCCATCTGGTCCAAACGGGCTACACCTTC; CDR3 protein: CASSHLVQTGYTF
clone size: .; V gene: TRBV6-2/TRBV6-3; D gene: .; CDR3 length: 14; J gene: TRBJ1-5; CDR3 DNA: TGTGCCAGCGGGGGACCGAATAGCAATCAGCCCCAGCATTTT; CDR3 protein: CASGGPNSNQPQHF
clone size: .; V gene: TRBV19; D gene: TRBD1; CDR3 length: 14; J gene: TRBJ2-2; CDR3 DNA: TGTGCCAGTAGTACGGACAGGGTTGCCGGGGAGCTGTTTTTT; CDR3 protein: CASSTDRVAGELFF
clone size: .; V gene: TRBV6-5; D gene: .; CDR3 length: 13; J gene: TRBJ1-1; CDR3 DNA: TGTGCCAGCAGCCCCGTGATTGGGGGCACAGCTTTCTTT; CDR3 protein: CASSPVIGGTAFF
clone size: .; V gene: TRBV9; D gene: .; CDR3 length: 18; J gene: TRBJ2-1; CDR3 DNA: TGTGCCAGCAGCGTAGCTACGGAGGGGACCTTCGACTACAATGAGCAGTTCTTC; CDR3 protein: CASSVATEGTFDYNEQFF
clone size: many; V gene: TRBV2; D gene: .; CDR3 length: 14; J gene: TRBJ2-2; CDR3 DNA: TGTGCCAGCAGGAGGGACGGTAACACCGGGGAGCTGTTTTTT; CDR3 protein: CASRRDGNTGELFF
clone size: many; V gene: TRBV25-1; D gene: .; CDR3 length: 16; J gene: TRBJ2-7; CDR3 DNA: TGTGCCAGCAGTACCGTGGACATATCGAGCTCCTACGAGCAGTACTTC; CDR3 protein: CASSTVDISSSYEQYF
clone size: many; V gene: TRBV5-1; D gene: .; CDR3 length: 14; J gene: TRBJ1-1; CDR3 DNA: TGCGCCAGCAGCTTGGTCCTGGAGAACACTGAAGCTTTCTTT; CDR3 protein: CASSLVLENTEAFF
clone size: few; V gene: TRBV6-4; D gene: .; CDR3 length: 13; J gene: TRBJ2-2; CDR3 DNA: TGTGCCAGCAGTGATTCGGCAACCGGGGAGCTGTTTTTT; CDR3 protein: CASSDSATGELFF
clone size: .; V gene: TRBV6-5; D gene: .; CDR3 length: 10; J gene: TRBJ1-5; CDR3 DNA: TGTGCCAGCGGACAGCCGCCCCAGCATTTT; CDR3 protein: CASGQPPQHF
clone size: few; V gene: TRBV6-6; D gene: .; CDR3 length: 16; J gene: TRBJ2-1; CDR3 DNA: TGTGCCAGCTCGCGCCACTCCGGGACACTATACAATGAGCAGTTCTTC; CDR3 protein: CASSRHSGTLYNEQFF
clone size: .; V gene: TRBV12-3/TRBV12-4; D gene: .; CDR3 length: 14; J gene: TRBJ1-1; CDR3 DNA: TGTGCCAGCAGTTTATTCCCGGGTCACACTGAAGCTTTCTTT; CDR3 protein: CASSLFPGHTEAFF
clone size: .; V gene: TRBV9; D gene: TRBD1; CDR3 length: 15; J gene: TRBJ1-2; CDR3 DNA: TGTGCCAGCAGCCCGCAGGCGGACAGGGCTCATGGCTACACCTTC; CDR3 protein: CASSPQADRAHGYTF
clone size: .; V gene: TRBV6-2/TRBV6-3; D gene: TRBD1; CDR3 length: 17; J gene: TRBJ2-1; CDR3 DNA: TGTGCCAGCAGTTCCTGGGACAGGGAATTAATGTACAATGAGCAGTTCTTC; CDR3 protein: CASSSWDRELMYNEQFF
clone size: few; V gene: TRBV9; D gene: .; CDR3 length: 14; J gene: TRBJ2-3; CDR3 DNA: TGTGCCAGCAGCGTAGAGACAGGAGGAGATACGCAGTATTTT; CDR3 protein: CASSVETGGDTQYF
clone size: .; V gene: TRBV2; D gene: .; CDR3 length: 13; J gene: TRBJ2-1; CDR3 DNA: TGTGCCAGCAGTAAGGGTCTATACAATGAGCAGTTCTTC; CDR3 protein: CASSKGLYNEQFF
clone size: many; V gene: TRBV19; D gene: TRBD1; CDR3 length: 15; J gene: TRBJ2-3; CDR3 DNA: TGTGCCAGTACCACGTCGGGACAGCCCACAGATACGCAGTATTTT; CDR3 protein: CASTTSGQPTDTQYF
clone size: .; V gene: TRBV28; D gene: .; CDR3 length: 13; J gene: TRBJ1-2; CDR3 DNA: TGTGCCAGCAGTTCGGCCGTGAACTATGGCTACACCTTC; CDR3 protein: CASSSAVNYGYTF
clone size: .; V gene: TRBV7-9; D gene: .; CDR3 length: 12; J gene: TRBJ1-2; CDR3 DNA: TGTGCCAGCAGCTCCACTGCAGGTGGCTACACCTTC; CDR3 protein: CASSSTAGGYTF
clone size: .; V gene: TRBV12-3/TRBV12-4; D gene: TRBD1; CDR3 length: 15; J gene: TRBJ2-3; CDR3 DNA: TGTGCCAGCAGTTTAAACAGGGGTCGGTCAGATACGCAGTATTTT; CDR3 protein: CASSLNRGRSDTQYF
clone size: few; V gene: TRBV6-2/TRBV6-3; D gene: .; CDR3 length: 16; J gene: TRBJ2-1; CDR3 DNA: TGTGCCAGCAGTTACTCGACGGTCGGGGGCCGAAATGAGCAGTTCTTC; CDR3 protein: CASSYSTVGGRNEQFF
clone size: .; V gene: TRBV15; D gene: TRBD1; CDR3 length: 16; J gene: TRBJ1-4; CDR3 DNA: TGTGCCACCAGCAGAGACCCGACAGGGAGTAATGAAAAACTGTTTTTT; CDR3 protein: CATSRDPTGSNEKLFF
clone size: .; V gene: TRBV6-2/TRBV6-3; D gene: .; CDR3 length: 17; J gene: TRBJ2-2; CDR3 DNA: TGTGCCAGCAGACACGTCGTTGCAGTGGGAAACACCGGGGAGCTGTTTTTT; CDR3 protein: CASRHVVAVGNTGELFF
clone size: .; V gene: TRBV5-6; D gene: TRBD1; CDR3 length: 15; J gene: TRBJ2-7; CDR3 DNA: TGTGCCAGCAGTTTGACCGGGACAGGGAACCACGAGCAGTACTTC; CDR3 protein: CASSLTGTGNHEQYF
clone size: many; V gene: TRBV5-1; D gene: .; CDR3 length: 14; J gene: TRBJ1-2; CDR3 DNA: TGCGCCAGCAGCTTGGCTGGGACCAACTATGGCTACACCTTC; CDR3 protein: CASSLAGTNYGYTF
clone size: few; V gene: TRBV6-5; D gene: .; CDR3 length: 13; J gene: TRBJ1-5; CDR3 DNA: TGTGCCAGCAGTTACTCTAGGTTAGGCCCCCAGCATTTT; CDR3 protein: CASSYSRLGPQHF
clone size: .; V gene: TRBV7-3; D gene: .; CDR3 length: 13; J gene: TRBJ2-3; CDR3 DNA: TGTGCCAGCAGCATAAAGGGGGAGGATACGCAGTATTTT; CDR3 protein: CASSIKGEDTQYF
clone size: .; V gene: TRBV9; D gene: .; CDR3 length: 14; J gene: TRBJ2-7; CDR3 DNA: TGTGCCAGCAGCGTAGCACTAGAGGAAAACGAGCAGTACTTC; CDR3 protein: CASSVALEENEQYF
clone size: many; V gene: TRBV15; D gene: .; CDR3 length: 14; J gene: TRBJ2-5; CDR3 DNA: TGTGCCACCAGCAGAGATCGGGGAGAAGAGACCCAGTACTTC; CDR3 protein: CATSRDRGEETQYF